Shown below are 12 T cell receptor beta chains from a single sample sequenced in a study of blood T cell repertoires in COVID-19. TCRdb's copy holds only in-frame clones and misses some; the assay was immunoSEQ multiplex PCR. The sample has a few hundred thousand clones, 90% seen once. Sequencing was carried out using PBMCs or T cells enriched from blood (not recorded which). These TCRs come from a man between 18 and 29 years old who had recovered from COVID-19.

The chain recombines TRBV27 with TRBJ1-2; the match to TRBD1 covers 9 bases. J gave up 0 bases and V 5 bases, and 4 bases lay outside the gene matches. This CDR3 has 15 residues. The germline V gene encodes CDR1 MNHEY and CDR2 SMNVEV (reference sequence). Here the CDR3 DNA reads TGTGCCAGCAGTACCCGACAGGGGGCTAACTATGGCTACACCTTC. Its translation is CASSTRQGANYGYTF.

In DNA form, the CDR3 reads TGTGCCAGCAGCCTAACACAGGGGGCGAGTCAGCCCCAGCATTTT. The encoded protein is CASSLTQGASQPQHF. J is TRBJ1-5 and V is TRBV4-2; TRBD1 aligns across 9 bases. V shed 4 bases and J 6 bases; nucleotides not matched to a gene: 7. The CDR3 is 15 residues long. Germline V gene sequence: CDR1 LGHNA, CDR2 YNFKEQ.

This chain joins TRBV5-1 and TRBJ2-4; 10 bases match TRBD2. From germline, CDR1 is SGHRS and CDR2 YFSETQ. V shed 5 bases and J 1 base; nucleotides not matched to a gene: 9. The length of the CDR3 is 17 residues. The CDR3 here is CASSIASGSSAKNIQYF. The DNA for the CDR3 is TGCGCCAGCAGTATAGCTAGCGGGAGTTCTGCCAAAAACATTCAGTACTTC. Using reference TRBV5-1 and TRBJ2-4 for the parts outside the CDR3, the full variable domain is KAGVTQTPRYLIKTRGQQVTLSCSPISGHRSVSWYQQTPGQGLQFLFEYFSETQRNKGNFPGRFSGRQFSNSRSEMNVSTLELGDSALYLCASSIASGSSAKNIQYFGAGTRLSVL.

V usage is TRBV3-1 (or the pseudogene TRBV3-2) and J usage is TRBJ2-3; 8 nucleotides agree with TRBD2. This CDR3 has 17 residues. After removal of 0 bases from V and 4 bases from J, the junction contained 9 bases not matched to a gene. Germline V gives CDR1 LGHDT, CDR2 YNNKEL (reference sequence). For the CDR3, the DNA is TGTGCCAGCAGCCAAGATCCTGGCGGGAGGACACCAGATACGCAGTATTTT. The encoded protein is CASSQDPGGRTPDTQYF.

The chain has TRBV5-1 and TRBJ2-2, with 10 positions matching TRBD2. Per the germline V gene, CDR1 is SGHRS and CDR2 is YFSETQ. The CDR3 is made up of 15 amino acids. With 5 bases clipped from V and 5 bases from J, the junction kept 6 bases outside the gene matches. The CDR3, as DNA: TGCGCCAGCAGGCTTATAGCGGGAGGTACCGGGGAGCTGTTTTTT. This translates into CASRLIAGGTGELFF.

The gene calls are TRBV19 and TRBJ2-7; 9 bases fit TRBD1. CDR1 LNHDA and CDR2 SQIVND come from the germline V gene (reference sequence). J gave up 2 bases and V 2 bases, and 4 bases lay outside the gene matches. The CDR3 sequence is 15 residues long. The CDR3 sequence is CASSIPGQGTYEQYF. CDR3 nucleotides: TGTGCCAGTAGTATACCGGGACAGGGCACCTACGAGCAGTACTTC.

This clone was recorded a few times. The J gene is TRBJ2-2, the V gene TRBV7-9, with D hard to call. Per germline, CDR1 SEHNR and CDR2 FQNEAQ (reference sequence). The CDR3 covers 11 residues. Trimming cost V 10 bases and J 4 bases, with 7 bases left between them. CDR3 residues: CATDITGELFF. CDR3 sequence (DNA): TGTGCCACCGACATCACCGGGGAGCTGTTTTTT.

This clone was seen just once. The V call is TRBV4-1, the J call TRBJ2-5; TRBD1 is a possible D gene (6 bases). The CDR3 is 13 amino acids. CDR1 and CDR2 from the germline V gene are MGHRA and YSYEKL. The V end was cut by 3 bases, the J end by 3 bases, with 8 bases between. The DNA of the CDR3 is TGCGCCAGCAGCCAGTACAGGGAAGAGACCCAGTACTTC. This sequence encodes CASSQYREETQYF.

This clone was observed a handful of times. This chain joins TRBV24-1 and TRBJ2-1, with D perhaps TRBD1 (6 bases). The germline gives CDR1 KGHDR, CDR2 SFDVKD. With 3 bases removed from V and 3 bases from J, the gap between germline ends came to 17 bases. This CDR3 region has 17 residues. The CDR3 sequence: CATSDPGTPRHYNEQFF. CDR3 coding DNA: TGTGCCACCAGTGATCCGGGGACACCGAGGCACTACAATGAGCAGTTCTTC.

The chain joins TRBV19 to TRBJ1-3; no reliable D call. Looked up from germline, CDR1 is LNHDA and CDR2 is SQIVND (reference sequence). The CDR3 has 13 residues. V dropped 0 bases and J dropped 4 bases, with 4 bases sitting between them. CDR3 DNA sequence: TGTGCCAGTAGTATAGAACAAGGAAACACCATATATTTT. It specifies CASSIEQGNTIYF.

V gene TRBV3-1 (or the pseudogene TRBV3-2) combines with J gene TRBJ1-2, with 8 bases that match TRBD1. Germline V gene data show CDR1 as LGHDT and CDR2 as YNNKEL (reference sequence). V lost 8 bases to trimming and J lost 3 bases; unmatched junction nucleotides: 11. This CDR3 is built from 15 residues. The CDR3 DNA is TGTGCCAGCCGAGCCGCGGCAGGGGGCGACTATGGCTACACCTTC. Residues: CASRAAAGGDYGYTF.

The DNA of the CDR3 is TGTGCCAGCAGCCCGGGACTAGCGGGGGGCACCAATGAGCAGTTCTTC. As protein: CASSPGLAGGTNEQFF. The V and J genes are TRBV3-1 (or the pseudogene TRBV3-2) and TRBJ2-1; TRBD2 matches 15 bases. Trimming took 4 bases from V and 6 from J; bases not matched to a gene: 4. CDR3 size: 16 residues. Germline CDR1 is LGHDT and CDR2 is YNNKEL (reference sequence).